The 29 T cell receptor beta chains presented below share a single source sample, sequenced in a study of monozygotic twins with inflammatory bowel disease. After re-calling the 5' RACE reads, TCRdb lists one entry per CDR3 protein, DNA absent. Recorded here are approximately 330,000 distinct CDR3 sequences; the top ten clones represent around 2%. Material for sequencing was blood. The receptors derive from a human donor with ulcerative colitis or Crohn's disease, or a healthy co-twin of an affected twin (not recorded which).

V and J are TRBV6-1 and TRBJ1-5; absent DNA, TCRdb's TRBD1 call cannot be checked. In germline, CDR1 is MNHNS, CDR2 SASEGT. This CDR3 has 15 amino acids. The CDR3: CASSAEQGTIQPQHF.

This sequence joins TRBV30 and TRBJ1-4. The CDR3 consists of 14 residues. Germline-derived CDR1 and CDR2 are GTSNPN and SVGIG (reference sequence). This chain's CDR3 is CAWSVRPNGEKLFF.

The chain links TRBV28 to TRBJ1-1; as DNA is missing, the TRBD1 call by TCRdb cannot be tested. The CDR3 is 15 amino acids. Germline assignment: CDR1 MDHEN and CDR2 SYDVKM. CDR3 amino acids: CASSSPSTGNTEAFF.

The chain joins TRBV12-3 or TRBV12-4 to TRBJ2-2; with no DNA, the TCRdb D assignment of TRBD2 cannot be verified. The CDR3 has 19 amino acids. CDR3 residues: CASSFLPKRTGSLSGELFF.

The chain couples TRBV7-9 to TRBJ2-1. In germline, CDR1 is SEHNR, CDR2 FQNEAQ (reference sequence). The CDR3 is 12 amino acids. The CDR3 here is CASSLGSRYQFF.

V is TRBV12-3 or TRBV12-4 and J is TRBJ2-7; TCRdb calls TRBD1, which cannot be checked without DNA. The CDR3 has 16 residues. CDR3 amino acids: CASSRTWGQGPYEQYF.

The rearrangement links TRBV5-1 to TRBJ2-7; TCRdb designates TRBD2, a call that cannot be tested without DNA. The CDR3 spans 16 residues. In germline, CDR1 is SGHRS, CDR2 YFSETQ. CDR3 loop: CASSLEGAGGPNEQYF.

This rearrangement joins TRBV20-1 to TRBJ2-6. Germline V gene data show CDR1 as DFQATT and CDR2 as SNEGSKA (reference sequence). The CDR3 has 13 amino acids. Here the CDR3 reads CSAPGSGANVLTF.

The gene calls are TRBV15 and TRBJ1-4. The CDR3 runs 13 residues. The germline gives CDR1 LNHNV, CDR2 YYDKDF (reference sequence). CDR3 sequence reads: CATSRGRNEKLFF.

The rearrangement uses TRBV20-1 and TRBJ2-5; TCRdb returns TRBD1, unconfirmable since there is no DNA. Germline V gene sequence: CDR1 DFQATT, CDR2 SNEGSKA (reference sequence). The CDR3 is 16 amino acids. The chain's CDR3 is CSARDGRGGARETQYF.

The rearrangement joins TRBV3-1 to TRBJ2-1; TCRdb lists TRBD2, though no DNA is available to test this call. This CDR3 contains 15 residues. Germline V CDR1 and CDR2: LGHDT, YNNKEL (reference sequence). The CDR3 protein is CASSQEDWTYNEQFF.

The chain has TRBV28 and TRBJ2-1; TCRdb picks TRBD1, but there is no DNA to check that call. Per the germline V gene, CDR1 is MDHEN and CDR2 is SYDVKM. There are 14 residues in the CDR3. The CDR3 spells CASSLSGGGNEQFF.

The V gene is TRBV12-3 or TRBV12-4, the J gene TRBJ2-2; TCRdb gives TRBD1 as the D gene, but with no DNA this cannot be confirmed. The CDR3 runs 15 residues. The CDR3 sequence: CASSLLPLGTGELFF.

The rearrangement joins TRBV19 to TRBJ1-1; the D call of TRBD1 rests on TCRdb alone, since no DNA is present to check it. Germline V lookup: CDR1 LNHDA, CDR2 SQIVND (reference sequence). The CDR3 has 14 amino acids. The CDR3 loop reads CASSPGTTGAEAFF.

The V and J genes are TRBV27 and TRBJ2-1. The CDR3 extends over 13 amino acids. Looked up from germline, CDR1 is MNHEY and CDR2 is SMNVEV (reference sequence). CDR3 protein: CASSLNFYNEQFF.

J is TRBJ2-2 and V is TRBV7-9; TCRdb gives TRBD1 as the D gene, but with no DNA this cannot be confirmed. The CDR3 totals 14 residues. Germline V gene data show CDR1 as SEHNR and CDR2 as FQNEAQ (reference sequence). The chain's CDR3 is CASNPQGNTGELFF.

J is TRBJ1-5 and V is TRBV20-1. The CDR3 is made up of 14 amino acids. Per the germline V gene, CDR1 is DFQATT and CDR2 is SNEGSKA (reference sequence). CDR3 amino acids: CSAVDVKSNQPQHF.

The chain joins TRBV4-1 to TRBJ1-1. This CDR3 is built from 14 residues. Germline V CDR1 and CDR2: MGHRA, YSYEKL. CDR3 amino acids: CASRRTPMNTEAFF.

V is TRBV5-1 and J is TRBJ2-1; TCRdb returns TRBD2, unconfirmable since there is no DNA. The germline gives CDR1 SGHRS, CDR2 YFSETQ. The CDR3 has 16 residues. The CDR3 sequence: CASSLGPSGRYNEQFF.

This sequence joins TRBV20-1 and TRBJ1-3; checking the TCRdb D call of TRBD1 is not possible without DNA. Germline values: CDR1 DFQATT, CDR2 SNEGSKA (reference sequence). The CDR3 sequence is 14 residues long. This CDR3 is CSADTGFSGNTIYF.

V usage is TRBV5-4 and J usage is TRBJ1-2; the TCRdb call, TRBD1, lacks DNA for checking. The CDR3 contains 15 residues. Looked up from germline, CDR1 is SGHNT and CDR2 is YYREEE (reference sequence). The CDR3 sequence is CASSLADRGRSGYTF.

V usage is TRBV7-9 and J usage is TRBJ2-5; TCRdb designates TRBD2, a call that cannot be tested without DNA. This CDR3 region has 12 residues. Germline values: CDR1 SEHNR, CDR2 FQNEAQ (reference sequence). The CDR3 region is CATSGDWEIQYF.

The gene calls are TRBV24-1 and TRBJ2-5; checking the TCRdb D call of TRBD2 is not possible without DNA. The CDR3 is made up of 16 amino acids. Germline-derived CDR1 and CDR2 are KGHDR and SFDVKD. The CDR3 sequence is CATSDWGSGIQETQYF.

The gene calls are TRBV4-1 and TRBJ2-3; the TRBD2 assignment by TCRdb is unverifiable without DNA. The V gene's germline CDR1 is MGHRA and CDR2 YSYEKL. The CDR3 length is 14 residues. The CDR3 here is CASSRGTITDTQYF.

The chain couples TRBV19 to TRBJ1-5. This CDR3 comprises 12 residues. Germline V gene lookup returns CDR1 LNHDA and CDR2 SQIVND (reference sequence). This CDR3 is CASSISGQPQHF.

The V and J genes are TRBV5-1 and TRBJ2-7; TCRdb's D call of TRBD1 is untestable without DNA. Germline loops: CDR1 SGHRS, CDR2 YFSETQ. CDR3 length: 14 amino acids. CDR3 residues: CASSSLTGLWEQYF.

CDR3 sequence reads: CASSLSKFNEQFF. The chain recombines TRBV7-7 with TRBJ2-1. The CDR3 spans 13 residues. Germline lookup yields CDR1 SSHAT and CDR2 FNYEAQ (reference sequence). Supplemented by reference TRBV7-7 and TRBJ2-1, the full variable domain reads GAGVSQSPRYKVTKRGQDVTLRCDPISSHATLYWYQQALGQGPEFLTYFNYEAQPDKSGLPSDRFSAERPEGSISTLTIQRTEQRDSAMYRCASSLSKFNEQFFGPGTRLTVL.

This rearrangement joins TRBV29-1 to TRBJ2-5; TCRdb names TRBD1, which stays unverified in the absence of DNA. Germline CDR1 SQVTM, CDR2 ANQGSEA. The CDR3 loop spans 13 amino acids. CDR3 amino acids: CSVASGQKETQYF.

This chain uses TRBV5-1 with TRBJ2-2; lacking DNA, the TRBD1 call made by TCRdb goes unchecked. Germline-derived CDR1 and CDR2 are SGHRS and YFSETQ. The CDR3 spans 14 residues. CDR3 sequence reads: CASKGEVNTGELFF.